This T cell receptor beta chain appears in the sequencing data of a study of T cells in women clearing cervical HPV infection (dated by TCRdb to the late 2010s). In the study overall: Cases were 25 women with histologically confirmed HPV16-related CIN3 or worse, including a couple of invasive cancers. Five blinded duplicates per group were added as quality controls, so that about 60 samples were obtained: 50 or so participants and 10 replicates. Among cases, blood sampling came a median of almost 150 days after lesion detection, with an interquartile range of about 85 to 200 days. Median age was roughly 33 years in cases versus 38 to 45 in controls, and baseline characteristics did not differ significantly. Because only a few women had HLA typing data, the possibility that HLA type acted as a confounder could not be ruled out. The controls were about 26 women whose single incident HPV16 infection cleared within 12 months with no development of precancer or cancer. In the parent cohort, roughly 10,000 women aged 18 or older were enrolled in Guanacaste, Costa Rica, during about 1993 to 1994 and were followed for 7 to 8 years. Case blood was taken at the visit when the lesion was first identified, whereas control blood was taken when infection was no longer detected. The exploratory proof-of-principle case-control study was nested within the Guanacaste HPV Natural History Study in Costa Rica and compared TCR repertoires across cervical HPV16 outcomes. Cases were matched to controls by age within five years and by the year the sample was collected.

General study outcomes and caveats: TRBV6-7 relative abundance was lower in cases than in controls (roughly 0.12% versus 0.17%; Bonferroni P = 0.0008). By combining richness with V gene abundances, random forest classifiers separated cases from controls with an estimated AUC of roughly 0.8. Because T-cell numbers per sample were unknown, differences in richness could reflect varying T-cell content rather than repertoire biology. CIN3+ cases had significantly higher TCR repertoire richness than controls across sequencing depths, but evenness did not differ between the groups. Whether associations preceded infection or resulted from infection could not be shown with the cross-sectional design, and effector/memory subsets and HPV-specific T cells were not isolated.

Every participant had a single incident cervical HPV16 infection, and women with prevalent HPV16 infections were excluded. Cervical HPV DNA was detected with MY09/MY11 PCR, and genotyping was done by dot-blot hybridization. Fifteen mL of heparinized blood were centrifuged, and the buffy coat was aliquoted, frozen at -30°C, then stored at -80°C. Genomic DNA was extracted from buffy coat specimens using QIAGEN kits. Remarks on this clone: There is no known antigen for this receptor. The observed sequence ends 3 residues before the CDR3 terminus, with the missing tail filled in from the germline J gene.

CDR1 and CDR2 (MNHEY, SVGEGT) derive from the germline V gene. The CDR3 runs 15 amino acids, cysteine and phenylalanine included. Sequencing covers 36 bases of the CDR3, shown here with the frame starting at base 1. The trim is 4 bases for V and 3 bases for J, with a gap of 10 bases between the germline ends. TCR beta CDR3 regions were amplified by multiplex PCR from an average of around 1,200 ng genomic DNA per sample using the immunoSEQ assay. Primer bias was corrected in the assay by using a complete synthetic TCR repertoire to establish an amplification baseline. The amplicons were sequenced on the Illumina platform. Per the source publication's procedure: Error correction of the sequences involved clustering with frequency ratios plus a modified nearest-neighbor algorithm, after which the sequences were analyzed in the immunoSEQ Analyzer using IMGT gene definitions. TCR richness and evenness were averaged over 20 rarefaction repeats at each rarefaction depth, excluding samples with fewer sequences than the depth. Wilcoxon rank sum tests with FDR correction were used to compare V, D and J gene relative abundances between the groups. An intraclass correlation of 90% to 97% for TCR richness and an average of around 76% across 65 to 80 gene segments were obtained from the blinded duplicates. TCRdb's version of the immuneACCESS table is confined to in-frame rearrangements and falls short of the full clone set. An unresolved V gene accounts for under half of the shortfall where checked; the remainder is of unknown origin. Clonal size and the V and J genes are those of that table, whereas D and trimming came from the DNA. For this sample, the table gives around 39,000 clones. Together, the top ten hold under 7% of the sample.

The material sequenced was blood buffy coat. The clonotype was recovered from a woman between 18 and 75 years old with a cervical HPV16 infection that either progressed to CIN3+ or cleared (not recorded which). The chain employs TRBV6-2 or TRBV6-3 and TRBJ2-6; the D gene is perhaps TRBD2, from 5 matching bases. CDR3 protein: CASSSRGRGANVLTF. The CDR3 DNA, read in part, is TGTGCCAGCAGTTCTCGCGGGCGTGGGGCCAACGTC.